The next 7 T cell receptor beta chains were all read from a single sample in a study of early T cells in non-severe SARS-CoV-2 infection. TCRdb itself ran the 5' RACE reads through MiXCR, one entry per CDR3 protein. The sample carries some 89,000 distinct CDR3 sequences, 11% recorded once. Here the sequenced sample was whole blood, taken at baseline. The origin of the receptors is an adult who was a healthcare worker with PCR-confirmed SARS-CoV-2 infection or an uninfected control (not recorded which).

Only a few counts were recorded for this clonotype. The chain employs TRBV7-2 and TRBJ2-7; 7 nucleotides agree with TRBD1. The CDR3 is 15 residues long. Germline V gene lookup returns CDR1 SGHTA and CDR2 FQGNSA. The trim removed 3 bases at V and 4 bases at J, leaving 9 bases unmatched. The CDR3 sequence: CASSFTGDTKYEQYF. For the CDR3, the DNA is TGTGCCAGCAGCTTTACAGGGGATACTAAGTACGAGCAGTACTTC.

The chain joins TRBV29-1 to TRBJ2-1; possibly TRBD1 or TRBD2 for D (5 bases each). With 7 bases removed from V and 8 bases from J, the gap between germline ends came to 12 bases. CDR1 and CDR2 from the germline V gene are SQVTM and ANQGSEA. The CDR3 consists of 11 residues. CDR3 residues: CSGGPYDEQFF. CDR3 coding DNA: TGCAGCGGGGGACCTTACGATGAGCAGTTCTTC.

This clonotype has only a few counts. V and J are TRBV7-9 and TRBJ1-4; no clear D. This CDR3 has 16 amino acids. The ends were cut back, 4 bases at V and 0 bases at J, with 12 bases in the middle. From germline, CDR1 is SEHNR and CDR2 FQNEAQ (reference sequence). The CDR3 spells CASSSLDPTTNEKLFF. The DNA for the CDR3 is TGTGCCAGCAGCTCCCTAGACCCTACAACTAATGAAAAACTGTTTTTT.

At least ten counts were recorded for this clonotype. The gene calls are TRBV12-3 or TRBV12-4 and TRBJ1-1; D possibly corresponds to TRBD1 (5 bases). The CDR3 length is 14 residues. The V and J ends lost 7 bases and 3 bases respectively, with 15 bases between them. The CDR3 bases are TGTGCCAGCACCCTCGGTCAGGGTGACACTGAAGCTTTCTTT. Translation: CASTLGQGDTEAFF.

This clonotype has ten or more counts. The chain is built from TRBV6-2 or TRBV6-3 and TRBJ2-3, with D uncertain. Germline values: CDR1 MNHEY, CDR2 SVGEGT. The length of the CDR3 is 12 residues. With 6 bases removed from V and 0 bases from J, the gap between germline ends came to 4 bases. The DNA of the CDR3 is TGTGCCAGCAGCCAGAGCACAGATACGCAGTATTTT. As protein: CASSQSTDTQYF.

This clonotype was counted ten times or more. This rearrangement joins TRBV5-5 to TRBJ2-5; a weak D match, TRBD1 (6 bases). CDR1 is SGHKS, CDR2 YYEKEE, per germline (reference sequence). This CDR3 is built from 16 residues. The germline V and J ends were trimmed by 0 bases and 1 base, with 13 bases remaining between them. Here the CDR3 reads CASSLAWGPGQETQYF. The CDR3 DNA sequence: TGTGCCAGCAGCTTGGCCTGGGGGCCCGGCCAAGAGACCCAGTACTTC.

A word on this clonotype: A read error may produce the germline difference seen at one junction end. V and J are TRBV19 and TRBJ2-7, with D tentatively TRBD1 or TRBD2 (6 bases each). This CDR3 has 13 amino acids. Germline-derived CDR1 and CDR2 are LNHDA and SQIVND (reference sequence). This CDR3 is CAGSLRDTYEQYF. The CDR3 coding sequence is TGTGCCGGTAGTCTGCGGGACACCTACGAGCAGTACTTC.